The 22 T cell receptor beta chains below come from one sample, sequenced in a study of ipilimumab plus nivolumab after autologous stem cell transplantation. TCRdb keeps only in-frame clones here, not all; method: immunoSEQ multiplex PCR. Here the sample spans roughly 45,000 clones, roughly 90% being singletons. This specimen consisted of PBMCs, obtained in a trial of ipilimumab plus nivolumab as post-transplant consolidation. These receptors were taken from a male donor with multiple myeloma.

This chain links TRBV19 with TRBJ2-1, with D possibly being TRBD1 (7 bases). This CDR3 spans 14 amino acids. Germline CDR1 and CDR2: LNHDA and SQIVND (reference sequence). V was trimmed by 6 bases and J by 7 bases, leaving 16 bases between them. Written as DNA, the CDR3 is TGTGCCAGTAGGCTCAGGGCAGGGGGGAATGAGCAGTTCTTC. Its translation is CASRLRAGGNEQFF. Combining the CDR3 with reference TRBV19 and TRBJ2-1 gives the whole variable domain DGGITQSPKYLFRKEGQNVTLSCEQNLNHDAMYWYRQDPGQGLRLIYYSQIVNDFQKGDIAEGYSVSREKKESFPLTVTSAQKNPTAFYLCASRLRAGGNEQFFGPGTRLTVL.

The chain is built from TRBV15 and TRBJ2-2; 9 bases are a match to TRBD2. This CDR3 has 16 amino acids. V trimming: 0 bases; J trimming: 4 bases; junction bases outside the gene matches: 3. Germline CDR1 reads LNHNV; CDR2 reads YYDKDF (reference sequence). For the CDR3, the DNA is TGTGCCACCAGCAGAGATATAGCGGGGGCCACCGGGGAGCTGTTTTTT. It is translated as CATSRDIAGATGELFF.

J is TRBJ2-7 and V is TRBV6-5, with D tentatively TRBD1 (6 bases). Looked up from germline, CDR1 is MNHEY and CDR2 is SVGAGI. Trimming left V 5 bases short and J 2 bases short, with 16 bases between. The CDR3 extends over 15 amino acids. CDR3 sequence reads: CASSKQFRGTYEQYF. CDR3 in DNA: TGTGCCAGCAGTAAACAATTCAGGGGAACCTACGAGCAGTACTTC.

The rearrangement links TRBV6-5 to TRBJ2-7; 9 bases match TRBD1. V lost 2 bases, J lost 3 bases, and 8 bases stayed unmatched. From germline, CDR1 is MNHEY and CDR2 SVGAGI. The CDR3 covers 16 residues. The CDR3 region is CASSYAKGQGSYEQYF. In nucleotides, the CDR3 is TGTGCCAGCAGTTACGCGAAGGGACAGGGAAGCTACGAGCAGTACTTC.

The chain carries TRBV18 and TRBJ2-3, with 11 bases identical to TRBD1. CDR3 length equals 17 residues. The germline V gene has CDR1 KGHSH and CDR2 LQKENI. V was pared by 1 base and J by 5 bases, with 8 bases of the junction left unmatched. CDR3 loop: CASSPLGGQGAGDTQYF. The CDR3 DNA sequence: TGTGCCAGCTCACCACTGGGCGGACAGGGGGCTGGAGATACGCAGTATTTT.

This sequence joins TRBV25-1 and TRBJ1-5; D unresolved. Germline V gives CDR1 MGHDK, CDR2 SYGVNS. CDR3 length: 13 residues. V lost 5 bases and J lost 5, with 10 bases in between. CDR3 sequence: CASSSWSDQPQHF. In nucleotides, the CDR3 is TGTGCCAGCAGTTCCTGGTCGGATCAGCCCCAGCATTTT. The full variable domain, in which reference TRBV25-1 and TRBJ1-5 provide the parts outside the CDR3, is EADIYQTPRYLVIGTGKKITLECSQTMGHDKMYWYQQDPGMELHLIHYSYGVNSTEKGDLSSESTVSRIRTEHFPLTLESARPSHTSQYLCASSSWSDQPQHFGDGTRLSIL.

The chain recombines TRBV14 with TRBJ2-3; maybe TRBD1 (5 bases). V dropped 4 bases and J dropped 2 bases, with 19 bases sitting between them. The CDR3 is made up of 17 amino acids. Germline CDR1 is SGHDN and CDR2 is FVKESK. CDR3 coding DNA: TGTGCCAGCAGCCTAAGTCCCAGGGCGAAGTTCACAGATACGCAGTATTTT. It codes for CASSLSPRAKFTDTQYF. The variable domain in full, completed from reference TRBV14 and TRBJ2-3, reads EAGVTQFPSHSVIEKGQTVTLRCDPISGHDNLYWYRRVMGKEIKFLLHFVKESKQDESGMPNNRFLAERTGGTYSTLKVQPAELEDSGVYFCASSLSPRAKFTDTQYFGPGTRLTVL.

V gene TRBV5-1 combines with J gene TRBJ1-1; the match to TRBD1 covers 8 bases. V shed 4 bases, J shed 4 bases, and the junction held 6 bases outside the gene matches. The length of the CDR3 is 14 residues. The V gene's germline CDR1 is SGHRS and CDR2 YFSETQ. CDR3 amino acids: CASSPQGAGTEAFF. The CDR3, as DNA: TGCGCCAGCAGCCCGCAGGGGGCCGGCACTGAAGCTTTCTTT.

The V gene is TRBV28, the J gene TRBJ2-5; TRBD1 might be the D (5 bases). Trimming left V 6 bases short and J 0 bases short, with 17 bases between. The germline V gene has CDR1 MDHEN and CDR2 SYDVKM. This CDR3 has 16 residues. This CDR3 is CASSAPTQVNQETQYF. CDR3 coding DNA: TGTGCCAGCAGCGCCCCAACACAGGTGAACCAAGAGACCCAGTACTTC.

V usage is TRBV7-8 and J usage is TRBJ1-5; possible D gene TRBD1, 6 bases. The V end was cut by 0 bases, the J end by 0 bases, with 9 bases between. The CDR3 loop spans 16 amino acids. Germline V CDR1 and CDR2: SGHVS, FQNEAQ. CDR3 nucleotides: TGTGCCAGCAGCTTAGCCCGGACAGTTAGCAATCAGCCCCAGCATTTT. Translated: CASSLARTVSNQPQHF. The full variable domain, rest sourced from reference TRBV7-8 and TRBJ1-5, is GAGVSQSPRYKVAKRGQDVALRCDPISGHVSLFWYQQALGQGPEFLTYFQNEAQLDKSGLPSDRFFAERPEGSVSTLKIQRTQQEDSAVYLCASSLARTVSNQPQHFGDGTRLSIL.

The chain couples TRBV19 to TRBJ2-1, with 8 positions matching TRBD1. Trimming took 7 bases from V and 9 from J; bases not matched to a gene: 8. The CDR3 is 13 residues long. Germline values: CDR1 LNHDA, CDR2 SQIVND (reference sequence). The CDR3 is CASTSSGGTEQFF. The CDR3 nucleotides read TGTGCCAGTACCTCCTCAGGGGGCACTGAGCAGTTCTTC. Based on the CDR3 plus reference TRBV19 and TRBJ2-1, the full variable domain is DGGITQSPKYLFRKEGQNVTLSCEQNLNHDAMYWYRQDPGQGLRLIYYSQIVNDFQKGDIAEGYSVSREKKESFPLTVTSAQKNPTAFYLCASTSSGGTEQFFGPGTRLTVL.

The rearrangement joins TRBV6-5 to TRBJ2-5; D gene uncertain. This CDR3 region has 11 residues. From germline, CDR1 is MNHEY and CDR2 SVGAGI. Deletions cut 2 bases from V and 5 bases from J, with 3 bases between. Here the CDR3 DNA reads TGTGCCAGCAGTTACCTGGAGACCCAGTACTTC. It encodes CASSYLETQYF.

The V gene is TRBV6-1, the J gene TRBJ2-5, with D perhaps TRBD2 (6 bases). The V end was cut by 3 bases, the J end by 7 bases, with 18 bases between. Germline values: CDR1 MNHNS, CDR2 SASEGT. This CDR3 comprises 15 residues. As DNA, the CDR3 is TGTGCCAGCAGTGACGGTTTGGCGGGGCGGGTGACCCAGTACTTC. Its translation is CASSDGLAGRVTQYF.

This sequence joins TRBV7-2 and TRBJ1-6, with TRBD1 identical over 7 bases. The germline V gene has CDR1 SGHTA and CDR2 FQGNSA. The CDR3 loop spans 16 amino acids. V shed 5 bases and J 5 bases; nucleotides not matched to a gene: 9. The CDR3 is CASSPLQGLNNSPLHF. The CDR3 region has the DNA TGTGCCAGCAGCCCGTTACAGGGGCTCAATAATTCACCCCTCCACTTT. The full variable domain, in which reference TRBV7-2 and TRBJ1-6 provide the parts outside the CDR3, is GAGVSQSPSNKVTEKGKDVELRCDPISGHTALYWYRQSLGQGLEFLIYFQGNSAPDKSGLPSDRFSAERTGGSVSTLTIQRTQQEDSAVYLCASSPLQGLNNSPLHFGNGTRLTVT.

The genes are TRBV9 and TRBJ1-1; D is uncertain. The CDR3 runs 12 residues. Deletions cut 4 bases from V and 7 bases from J, with 11 bases between. Germline CDR1 and CDR2: SGDLS and YYNGEE. The CDR3 DNA reads TGTGCCAGCAGCAGACCCGGGAGTGAAGCTTTCTTT. Translated, it gives CASSRPGSEAFF.

This clone was counted between two and nine times. The chain combines TRBV18 with TRBJ1-5, with D unclear. There are 13 residues in the CDR3. V shed 6 bases and J shed 3 bases, with 9 bases lying between them. Germline V gene lookup returns CDR1 KGHSH and CDR2 LQKENI. CDR3 sequence reads: CASSPSPNQPQHF. The CDR3 DNA reads as TGTGCCAGCTCTCCATCCCCCAATCAGCCCCAGCATTTT.

The sample holds one count of this clone. This chain uses TRBV18 with TRBJ2-3; TRBD1 matches at 11 bases. The trim removed 3 bases at V and 1 base at J, leaving 9 bases unmatched. CDR3 size: 18 residues. In germline, CDR1 is KGHSH, CDR2 LQKENI. The DNA for the CDR3 is TGTGCCAGCTCACCCACGGACAGGGGGCTCGGCGGCACAGATACGCAGTATTTT. Its protein is CASSPTDRGLGGTDTQYF.

The chain employs TRBV6-1 and TRBJ1-2, with D perhaps matching TRBD1 (6 bases). Trimming took 6 bases from V and 3 from J, leaving 11 bases between them. Germline CDR1 reads MNHNS; CDR2 reads SASEGT. CDR3 size: 13 residues. In DNA, the CDR3 is TGTGCCAGCAGCCTGGGACAATACTATGGCTACACCTTC. Translated: CASSLGQYYGYTF.

J is TRBJ2-7 and V is TRBV19, with D perhaps matching TRBD1 or TRBD2 (5 bases each). V was clipped by 2 bases and J by 2 bases, with 13 bases between them. This CDR3 has 15 residues. CDR1 LNHDA and CDR2 SQIVND come from the germline V gene (reference sequence). CDR3 residues: CASSIPGRSTYEQYF. The CDR3 nucleotides read TGTGCCAGTAGTATACCGGGACGGTCTACCTACGAGCAGTACTTC.

V usage is TRBV11-2 and J usage is TRBJ2-1, with 8 bases that match TRBD1. In germline, CDR1 is SGHAT, CDR2 FQNNGV. This CDR3 has 17 amino acids. The ends lost 2 bases at V and 5 bases at J; junction bases unmatched: 11. The CDR3 nucleotides are TGTGCCAGCAGCTTACGCAGGACAGGGAACGTACACAATGAGCAGTTCTTC. Translated: CASSLRRTGNVHNEQFF.

CDR3 sequence reads: CASSDGKGTYEQYF. The CDR3 nucleotides read TGTGCCAGCAGTGACGGTAAGGGGACCTACGAGCAGTACTTC. The V gene is TRBV25-1, the J gene TRBJ2-7; tentative D call: TRBD1 (5 bases). Germline loops: CDR1 MGHDK, CDR2 SYGVNS. V shed 3 bases and J shed 2 bases, with 11 bases lying between them. The CDR3 sequence is 14 residues long.

The chain has TRBV6-1 and TRBJ1-6; D unclear. CDR3 size: 15 residues. V gave up 8 bases and J gave up 8 bases, with 19 bases separating them. CDR1 and CDR2 from the germline V gene are MNHNS and SASEGT. The chain's CDR3 is CASFAGPQTDSPLHF. CDR3 nucleotides: TGTGCCAGCTTTGCTGGGCCTCAGACTGATTCACCCCTCCACTTT.